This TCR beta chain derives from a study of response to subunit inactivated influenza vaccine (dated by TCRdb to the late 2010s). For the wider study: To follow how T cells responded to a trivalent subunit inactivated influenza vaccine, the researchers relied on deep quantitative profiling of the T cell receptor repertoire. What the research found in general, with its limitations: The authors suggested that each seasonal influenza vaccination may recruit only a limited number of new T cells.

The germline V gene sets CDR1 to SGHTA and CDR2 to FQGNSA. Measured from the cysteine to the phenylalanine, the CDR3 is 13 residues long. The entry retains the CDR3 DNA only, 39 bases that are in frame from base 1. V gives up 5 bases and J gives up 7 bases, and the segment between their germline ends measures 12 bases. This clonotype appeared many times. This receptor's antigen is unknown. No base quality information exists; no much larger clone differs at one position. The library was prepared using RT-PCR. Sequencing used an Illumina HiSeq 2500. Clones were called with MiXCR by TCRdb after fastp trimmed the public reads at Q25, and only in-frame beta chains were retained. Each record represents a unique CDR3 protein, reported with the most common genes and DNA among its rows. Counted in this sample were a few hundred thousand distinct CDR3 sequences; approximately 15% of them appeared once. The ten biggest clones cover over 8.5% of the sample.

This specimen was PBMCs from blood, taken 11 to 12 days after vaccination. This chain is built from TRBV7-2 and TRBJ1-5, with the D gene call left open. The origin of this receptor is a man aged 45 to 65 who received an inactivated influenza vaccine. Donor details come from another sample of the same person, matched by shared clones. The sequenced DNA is TGTGCCAGCAGCCCTGCAAGGGAACAGCCCCAGCATTTT. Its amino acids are CASSPAREQPQHF.